This TCR beta chain was retrieved from a study of cytomegalovirus exposure and HLA in healthy donors. 60 Vbeta and 13 Jbeta primers were used in PCR. Here immunoSEQ multiplex PCR was the method, and the copy in TCRdb shows in-frame clones only, minus some. The table includes about 180,000 clones, almost 80% detected once. Deletions cut 6 bases from V and 4 bases from J, with 18 bases between. CDR3 length: 15 residues. CDR1 LGHNA and CDR2 YNFKEQ come from the germline V gene. The gene calls are TRBV4-2 and TRBJ1-2, with D maybe TRBD1 (5 bases). Specimen: PBMCs. This TCR was recovered from a middle-aged man in good health and CMV-seropositive. The CDR3 DNA follows: TGTGCCAGCAGAGGAATAGGGGAAGACGGCTATGGCTACACCTTC. Protein: CASRGIGEDGYGYTF.